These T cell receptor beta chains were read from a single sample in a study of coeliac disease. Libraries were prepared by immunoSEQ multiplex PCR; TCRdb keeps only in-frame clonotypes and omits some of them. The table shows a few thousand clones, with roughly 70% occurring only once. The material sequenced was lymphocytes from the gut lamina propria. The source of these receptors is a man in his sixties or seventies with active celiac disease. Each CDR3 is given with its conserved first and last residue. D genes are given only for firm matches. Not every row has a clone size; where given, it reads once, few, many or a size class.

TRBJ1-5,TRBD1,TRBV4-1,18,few,TGCGCCAGCAGCCAAGATGCTTGGCAGGGGGTAAGAAAGCAGCCCCAGCATTTT,CASSQDAWQGVRKQPQHF
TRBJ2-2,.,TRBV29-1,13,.,TGCAGCGTGGTTACAGTGAACACCGGGGAGCTGTTTTTT,CSVVTVNTGELFF
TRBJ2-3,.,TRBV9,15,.,TGTGCCAGCAGCGTAGGTGGTCAGAGCACAGATACGCAGTATTTT,CASSVGGQSTDTQYF
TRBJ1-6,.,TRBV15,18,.,TGTGCCACCAGCAGCGCCAGGTCCGGACCGCTGGGGAGGTCACCCCTCCACTTT,CATSSARSGPLGRSPLHF
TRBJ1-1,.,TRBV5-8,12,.,TGTGCCAGCAGAGCGGGATACACTGAAGCTTTCTTT,CASRAGYTEAFF
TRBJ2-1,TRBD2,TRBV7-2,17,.,TGTGCCAGCAGCTTAGTATTCGCCGGACTAGGTTACAATGAGCAGTTCTTC,CASSLVFAGLGYNEQFF
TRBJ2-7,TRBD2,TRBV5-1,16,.,TGCGCCAGCAGCTTGGACCCAGCGGGAGGGCGTGGGGAGCAGTACTTC,CASSLDPAGGRGEQYF
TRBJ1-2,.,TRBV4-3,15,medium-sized,TGCGCCAGCAGCCAAGGAATTAAGGGGGTCAGAGGCTACACCTTC,CASSQGIKGVRGYTF
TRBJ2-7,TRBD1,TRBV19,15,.,TGTGCCAGTACCGACGGGGGACAGGGTTTTAACGAGCAGTACTTC,CASTDGGQGFNEQYF
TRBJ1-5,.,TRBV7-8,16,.,TGTGCCAGCAGCCGGGCGGGGGGGTATAGCAATCAGCCCCAGCATTTT,CASSRAGGYSNQPQHF
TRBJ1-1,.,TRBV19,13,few,TGTGCCAGTAGTGAGGGCATGAACACTGAAGCTTTCTTT,CASSEGMNTEAFF
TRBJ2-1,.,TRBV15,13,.,TGTGCCACCGGGCGCGAACACCACAATGAGCAGTTCTTC,CATGREHHNEQFF
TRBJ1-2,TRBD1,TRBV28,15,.,TGTGCCAGCAGTTCAGGGACAGATTTTAACTATGGCTACACCTTC,CASSSGTDFNYGYTF
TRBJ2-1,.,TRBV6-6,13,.,TGTGCCAGCAGTTACGCCGAACTTCATGAGCAGTTCTTC,CASSYAELHEQFF
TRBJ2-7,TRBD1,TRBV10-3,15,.,TGTGCCATCAGTGTCCGGGACAGGGGCTCCTACGAGCAGTACTTC,CAISVRDRGSYEQYF
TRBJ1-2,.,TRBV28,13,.,TGTGCCAGCAGTTTATGGGGAGAATATGGCTACACCTTC,CASSLWGEYGYTF
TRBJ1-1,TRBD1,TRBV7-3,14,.,TGTGCCAGCAGCCTAGGGACAGAACACACTGAAGCTTTCTTT,CASSLGTEHTEAFF
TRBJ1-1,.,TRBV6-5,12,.,TGTGCCAGCAGTTACAGGGGTTCTGAAGCTTTCTTT,CASSYRGSEAFF
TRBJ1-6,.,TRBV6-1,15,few,TGTGCCAGCAGTCCAACCAGACAGAGTGGGTCACCCCTCCACTTT,CASSPTRQSGSPLHF
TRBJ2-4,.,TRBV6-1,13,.,TGTGCCAGCAGTGAAAAACATCAAAACATTCAGTACTTC,CASSEKHQNIQYF
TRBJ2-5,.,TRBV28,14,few,TGTGCCAGCAGCCTCGCGAGCTTTCCAGAGACCCAGTACTTC,CASSLASFPETQYF
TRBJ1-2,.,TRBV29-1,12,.,TGCAGCGTTGAATGGGTATCGGGTGGCTACACCTTC,CSVEWVSGGYTF
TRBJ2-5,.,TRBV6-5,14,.,TGTGCCAGCAGTCCCGGACTCGGTGGTGGGACCCAGTACTTC,CASSPGLGGGTQYF
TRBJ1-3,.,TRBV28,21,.,TGTGCCAGCAGTTTCGCGGGGCACGGAGGGTCTCATCGTTTCTCTGGAAACACCATATATTTT,CASSFAGHGGSHRFSGNTIYF
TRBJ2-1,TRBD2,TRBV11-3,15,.,TGTGCCAGCAGCTTAGCGGGAGGGCCCTACAATGAGCAGTTCTTC,CASSLAGGPYNEQFF
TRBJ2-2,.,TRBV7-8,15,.,TGTGCCAGCAGCTTAGAGTGGCTAGCGTCCGGGGAGCTGTTTTTT,CASSLEWLASGELFF
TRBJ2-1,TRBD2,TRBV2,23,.,TGTGCCAGCAGTGAAGCGCTTCATCCTGGACTAGCGGGAGGCCCACCCCGGGGGAATGAGCAGTTCTTC,CASSEALHPGLAGGPPRGNEQFF
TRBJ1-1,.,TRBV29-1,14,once,TGCAGCGTTGAAGGGGTACCTGAGGGCACTGAAGCTTTCTTT,CSVEGVPEGTEAFF
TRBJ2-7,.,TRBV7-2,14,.,TGTGCCAGCAGCTTAGGGCACAGCTCCTACGAGCAGTACTTC,CASSLGHSSYEQYF
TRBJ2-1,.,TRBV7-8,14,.,TGTGCCAGCAGTGACTATCGGCTCTACGATGAGCAGTTCTTC,CASSDYRLYDEQFF
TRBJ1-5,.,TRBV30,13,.,TGTGCCCTCGGACGGGATAGCAATCAGCCCCAGCATTTT,CALGRDSNQPQHF
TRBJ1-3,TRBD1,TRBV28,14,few,TGTGCCAGCAGTTTGTACAGGGGGGAAGACACCATATATTTT,CASSLYRGEDTIYF
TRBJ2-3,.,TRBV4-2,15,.,TGTGCCAGCAGCCAAGAAAGACAACCCACAGATACGCAGTATTTT,CASSQERQPTDTQYF
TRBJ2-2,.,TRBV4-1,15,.,TGCGCCAGCTCCTTCGGGGTTGGGAACACCGGGGAGCTGTTTTTT,CASSFGVGNTGELFF
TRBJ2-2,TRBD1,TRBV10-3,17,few,TGTGCCATCAGTGATCACAGGACAGGGGGCTTCACCGGGGAGCTGTTTTTT,CAISDHRTGGFTGELFF
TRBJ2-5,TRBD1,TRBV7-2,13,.,TGTGCCAGCAGCGGGGACAGGGGCGAGACCCAGTACTTC,CASSGDRGETQYF
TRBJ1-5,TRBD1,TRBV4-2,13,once,TGTGCCAGCAGCCAAGATCGGGGACAGGGAGAGCATTTT,CASSQDRGQGEHF
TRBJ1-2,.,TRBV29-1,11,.,TGCAGCACAGGGTTGGCCTATGGCTACACCTTC,CSTGLAYGYTF
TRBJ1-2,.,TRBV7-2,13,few,TGTGCCAGCAGCTTAGAGAGGCAGAGCGGCTACACCTTC,CASSLERQSGYTF
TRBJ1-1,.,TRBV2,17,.,TGTGCCAGCAGTTTGGATATTGGGAGGGGAACGGGCACTGAAGCTTTCTTT,CASSLDIGRGTGTEAFF
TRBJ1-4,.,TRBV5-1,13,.,TGCGCCAGCAGTAAGGACGGAGGGGAAAAACTGTTTTTT,CASSKDGGEKLFF
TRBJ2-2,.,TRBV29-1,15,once,TGCAGCGCGGTGACAGGTTCCTCGAACACCGGGGAGCTGTTTTTT,CSAVTGSSNTGELFF
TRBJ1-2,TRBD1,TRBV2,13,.,TGTGCCAGCAGTCCCACAGGGGTCTATGGCTACACCTTC,CASSPTGVYGYTF
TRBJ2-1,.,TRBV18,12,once,TGTGCCAGCTCACCACAAGAGCTTGAGCAGTTCTTC,CASSPQELEQFF
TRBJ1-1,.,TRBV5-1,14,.,TGCGCCAGCAGCTCCGAAGGGAGGGACACTGAAGCTTTCTTT,CASSSEGRDTEAFF
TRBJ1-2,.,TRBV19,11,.,TGTGCTATATTCGCTAACTATGGCTACACCTTC,CAIFANYGYTF
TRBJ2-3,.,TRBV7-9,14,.,TGTGCCAGCCTCCCCATGCTGGGGAGAGATACGCAGTATTTT,CASLPMLGRDTQYF
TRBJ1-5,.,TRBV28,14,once,TGTGCCAGCAGTGCCCGGGACACCAATCAGCCCCAGCATTTT,CASSARDTNQPQHF
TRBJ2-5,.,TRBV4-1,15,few,TGCGCCAGCAGTCATACGACGGGAGAGGGTAAGACCCAGTACTTC,CASSHTTGEGKTQYF
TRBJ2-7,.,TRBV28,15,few,TGTGCCAGCAAGAGGGCGGGAACCAATAGATACGAGCAGTACTTC,CASKRAGTNRYEQYF
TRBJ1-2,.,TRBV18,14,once,TGTGCCAGCTCACCAAACACCGATAACTATGGCTACACCTTC,CASSPNTDNYGYTF
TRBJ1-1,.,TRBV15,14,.,TGTGCCACCAGCAGAGTTCGGGGGTGGACTGAAGCTTTCTTT,CATSRVRGWTEAFF